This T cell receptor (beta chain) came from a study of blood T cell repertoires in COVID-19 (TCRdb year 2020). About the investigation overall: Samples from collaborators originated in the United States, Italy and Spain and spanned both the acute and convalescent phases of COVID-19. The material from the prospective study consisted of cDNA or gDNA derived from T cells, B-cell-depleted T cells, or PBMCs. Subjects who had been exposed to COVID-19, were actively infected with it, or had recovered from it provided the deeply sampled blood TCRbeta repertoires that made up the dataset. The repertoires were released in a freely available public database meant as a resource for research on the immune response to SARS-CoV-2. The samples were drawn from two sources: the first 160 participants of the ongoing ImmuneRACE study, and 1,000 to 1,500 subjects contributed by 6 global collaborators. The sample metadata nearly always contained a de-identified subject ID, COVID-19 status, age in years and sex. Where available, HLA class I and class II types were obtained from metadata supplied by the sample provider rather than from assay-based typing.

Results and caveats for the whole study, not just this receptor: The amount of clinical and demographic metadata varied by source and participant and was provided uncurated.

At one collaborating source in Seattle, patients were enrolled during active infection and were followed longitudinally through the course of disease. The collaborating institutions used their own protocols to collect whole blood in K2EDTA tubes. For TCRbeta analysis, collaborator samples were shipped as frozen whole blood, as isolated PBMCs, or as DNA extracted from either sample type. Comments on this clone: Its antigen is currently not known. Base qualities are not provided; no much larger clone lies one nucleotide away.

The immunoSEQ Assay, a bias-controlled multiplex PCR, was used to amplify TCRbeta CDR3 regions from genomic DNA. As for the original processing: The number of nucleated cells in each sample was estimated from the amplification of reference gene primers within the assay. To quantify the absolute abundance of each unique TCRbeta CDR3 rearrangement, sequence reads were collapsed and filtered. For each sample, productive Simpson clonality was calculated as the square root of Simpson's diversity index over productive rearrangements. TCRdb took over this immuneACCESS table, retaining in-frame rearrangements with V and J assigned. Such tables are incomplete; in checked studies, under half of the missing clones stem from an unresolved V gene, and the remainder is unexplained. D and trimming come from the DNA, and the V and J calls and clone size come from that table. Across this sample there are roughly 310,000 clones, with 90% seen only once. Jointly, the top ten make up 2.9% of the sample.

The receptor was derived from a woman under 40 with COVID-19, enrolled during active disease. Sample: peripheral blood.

The nucleotide sequence is given as TGTGCCAGCAGTACTCCACGAGAGACCCAGTACTTC. Its coded protein is CASSTPRETQYF. The V gene is TRBV2 and the J gene is TRBJ2-5, with the D gene not confidently named. For CDR1 and CDR2, the germline V gene lists SNHLY and FYNNEI. The CDR3 contains 12 residues, cysteine and phenylalanine counted. The sequence is cut down to CDR3 DNA, 36 bases in frame from base 1. V loses 5 bases of germline sequence and J loses 4 bases, and the interval between the two ends is 8 bases.